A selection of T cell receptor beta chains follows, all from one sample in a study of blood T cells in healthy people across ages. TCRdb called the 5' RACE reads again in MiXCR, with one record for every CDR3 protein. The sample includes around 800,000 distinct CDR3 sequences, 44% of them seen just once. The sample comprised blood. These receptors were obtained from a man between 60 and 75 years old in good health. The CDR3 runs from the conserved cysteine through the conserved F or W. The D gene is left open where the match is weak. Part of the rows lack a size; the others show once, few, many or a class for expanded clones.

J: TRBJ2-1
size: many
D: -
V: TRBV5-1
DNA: TGCGCCAGCAGCTTGGAGGCAGGGGAGCAGTTCTTC
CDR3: CASSLEAGEQFF

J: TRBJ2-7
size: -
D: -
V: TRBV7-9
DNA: TGTGCCAGCAGCGCCACAGGGGAGGCGGCCTACGAGCAGTACTTC
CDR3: CASSATGEAAYEQYF

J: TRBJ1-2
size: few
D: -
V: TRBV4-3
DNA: TGCGCCAGCAGCCAGAGGAGTAGTCCCTATGGCTACACCTTC
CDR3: CASSQRSSPYGYTF

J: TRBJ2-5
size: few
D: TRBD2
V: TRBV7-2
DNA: TGTGCCAGCAGCTTAGTGCCACTAGCGGAAGAGACCCAGTACTTC
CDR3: CASSLVPLAEETQYF

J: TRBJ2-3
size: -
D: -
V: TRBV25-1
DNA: TGTGCCAGCGGGGGCGCTAGCGGACGGGGGTTAGATACGCAGTATTTT
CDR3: CASGGASGRGLDTQYF

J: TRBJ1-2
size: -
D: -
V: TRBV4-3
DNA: TGCGCCAGCAGCCAAGAGGCAGGGGCCCGAATGAACTATGGCTACACCTTC
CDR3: CASSQEAGARMNYGYTF

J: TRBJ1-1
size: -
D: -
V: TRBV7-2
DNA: TGTGCCAGCAGCTTAAGCATCAGTGACACTGAAGCTTTCTTT
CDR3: CASSLSISDTEAFF

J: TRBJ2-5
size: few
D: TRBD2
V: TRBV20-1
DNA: TGCAGTGCTCACCCCTTTGGGGGACTAGCGGGGGCTAACCAAGAGACCCAGTACTTC
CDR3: CSAHPFGGLAGANQETQYF

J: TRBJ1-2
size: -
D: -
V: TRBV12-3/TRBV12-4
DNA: TGTGCCAGCAGCCGTGGAGACTCCTATGGCTACACCTTC
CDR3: CASSRGDSYGYTF

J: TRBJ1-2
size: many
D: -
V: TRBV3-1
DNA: TGTGCCAGCAGCCAGGACCCCTGGTTAAACTATGGCTACACCTTC
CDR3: CASSQDPWLNYGYTF

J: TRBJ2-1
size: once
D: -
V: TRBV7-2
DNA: TGTGCCAGCAGCTTAGAGCTCCCCGGGACCCTAGGACAGTTCTTC
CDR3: CASSLELPGTLGQFF

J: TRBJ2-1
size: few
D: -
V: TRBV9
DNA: TGTGCCAGCAGCTCAAGGACCAGTCGGTACTTC
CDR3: CASSSRTSRYF

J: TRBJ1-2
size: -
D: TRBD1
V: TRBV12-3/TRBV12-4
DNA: TGTGCCAGCAGTTACCTACAGGGGAATGGCTACACCTTC
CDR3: CASSYLQGNGYTF

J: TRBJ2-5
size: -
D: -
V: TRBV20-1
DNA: TGCAGTGCTAGGGGTAGAACGGAGACCCAGTACTTC
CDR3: CSARGRTETQYF

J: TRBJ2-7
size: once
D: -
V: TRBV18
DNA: TGTGCCAGCTCACCCCCCGGGCCGGGAAGCTCCTACGAGCAGTACTTC
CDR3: CASSPPGPGSSYEQYF

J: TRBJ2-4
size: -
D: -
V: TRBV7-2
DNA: TGTGCCAGCAGCTTAGAGGCCCTAAGGGACATTCAGTACTTC
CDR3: CASSLEALRDIQYF

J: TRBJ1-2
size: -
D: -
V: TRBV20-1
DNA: TGCAGTGCTAGGGTTTCGACAGTCCTTAACTATGGCCACACCTTC
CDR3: CSARVSTVLNYGHTF

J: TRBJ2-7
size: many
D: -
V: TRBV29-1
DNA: TGCAGCGTTGTGCAGGGGGGAGCTTACGAGCAGTACTTC
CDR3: CSVVQGGAYEQYF

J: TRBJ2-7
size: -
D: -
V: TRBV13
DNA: TGTGCCAGCAATGGATCGGGGACACGGGAGCAGTACTTC
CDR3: CASNGSGTREQYF

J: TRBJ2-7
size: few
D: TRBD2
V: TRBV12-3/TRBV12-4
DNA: TGTGCCAGCAGCCGACTAGCGGGGGGGAACGAGCAGTACTTC
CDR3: CASSRLAGGNEQYF

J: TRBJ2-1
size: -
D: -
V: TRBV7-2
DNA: TGTGCCAGCAGCTTCAGTCAGGGTCGAACTTACAATGAGCAGTTCTTC
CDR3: CASSFSQGRTYNEQFF

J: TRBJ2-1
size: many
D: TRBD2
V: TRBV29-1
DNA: TGCAGCGCAGCCCGGGGGGATGAGCAGTTCTTC
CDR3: CSAARGDEQFF

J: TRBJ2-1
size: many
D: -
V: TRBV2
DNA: TGTGCCAGCAGTGAAATGAGGAGTCCCTCCTACAATGAGCAGTTCTTC
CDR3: CASSEMRSPSYNEQFF

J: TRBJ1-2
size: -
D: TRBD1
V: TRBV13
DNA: TGTGCCAGCAGGTTGGGACAGAACTATGGCTACACCTTC
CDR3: CASRLGQNYGYTF

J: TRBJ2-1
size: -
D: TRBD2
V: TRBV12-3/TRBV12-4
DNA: TGTGCCAGCAGTGGTACTAGCGGGCCTTACAATGAGCAGTTCTTC
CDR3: CASSGTSGPYNEQFF

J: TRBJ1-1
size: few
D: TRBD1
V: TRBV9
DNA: TGTGCCAGCAGCGGAAGGGACAGTCACACTGAAGCTTTCTTT
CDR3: CASSGRDSHTEAFF

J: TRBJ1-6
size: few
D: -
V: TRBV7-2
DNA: TGTGCCAGCAGCTTTACCTCAGATAATTCACCCCTCCACTTT
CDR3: CASSFTSDNSPLHF

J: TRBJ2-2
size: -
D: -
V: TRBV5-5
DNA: TGTGCCAGCAGTTCCCTCCGAACTTACACCGGGGAGCTGTTTTTT
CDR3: CASSSLRTYTGELFF